This TCR beta chain is from a study of PD-L1 blockade in urothelial cancer. At the level of the study: Patients' prior chemotherapy regimens numbered 0 to 3. Study conclusions and caveats: Blood TCR clonality below the median before treatment was a predictor of better survival. Those with durable benefit had larger increases in tumor-associated blood clones at 3 weeks.

TCRdb keeps only in-frame clones here, not all; method: immunoSEQ multiplex PCR. The sample lists 40,000 to 55,000 clones; approximately 87% were seen once. To note about this clone: The antigen is not known.

The sequencing used PBMCs, collected around atezolizumab (anti-PD-L1) treatment. The source of this sequence is a man aged 40-49 years with urothelial cancer.

This CDR3 is CASSVAGGGETQYF. In nucleotides, the CDR3 is TGTGCCAGCTCTGTAGCGGGTGGGGGGGAGACCCAGTACTTC. This rearrangement joins TRBV28 to TRBJ2-5, with TRBD2 matching 7 bases. The CDR3 loop spans 14 amino acids. The germline V gene encodes CDR1 MDHEN and CDR2 SYDVKM. V dropped 8 bases and J dropped 5; count of bases not matched to a gene: 11. The full variable domain, completed using reference TRBV28 and TRBJ2-5, is DVKVTQSSRYLVKRTGEKVFLECVQDMDHENMFWYRQDPGLGLRLIYFSYDVKMKEKGDIPEGYSVSREKKERFSLILESASTNQTSMYLCASSVAGGGETQYFGPGTRLLVL.